This TCR beta chain came from a study of CD8+CD57+ T cells in acquired aplastic anemia (dated by TCRdb to between 2017 and 2018). Study-wide context: A mean of about 3 ug of DNA, ranging from about 0.17 to 30 ug, was extracted from sorted CD4+ and CD8+ cells. A CD8+CD57+ expansion meant a frequency higher than the mean frequency seen in healthy subjects. What the work shows at the level of the full study, not this receptor alone: CD8+ Simpson's diversity did not differ significantly between patients and healthy controls (P=0.060). Some 30 CD8+ CDR3 sequences were found to be shared between patients and controls, but these sequences appeared to be highly expressed in patients and within the immunodominant clones of the patients.

Relative to germline, V is 0 bases shorter and J is 11 bases shorter, with 7 bases between their ends. From the cysteine through the phenylalanine, the CDR3 covers 11 amino acids. The DNA shown is the 33-base CDR3, in frame from base 1. Taken from the germline V gene, the CDR1 and CDR2 loops are SNHLY and FYNNEI. Expansion of CD8+CD57+ cells had been shown by flow cytometry in the patients chosen for sequencing. Severe acquired aplastic anemia was diagnosed in all patients according to International Study of Aplastic Anemia and Agranulocytosis and Camitta criteria. No patient had received any therapy when blood was sampled. In this study, sorted CD4+ and CD8+ T cells from the blood of healthy subjects and of severe aplastic anemia patients had their TCR repertoires deep-sequenced. Patients were enrolled under clinicaltrials.gov protocols 00001620, 01623167, 00001397, 00071045, 00081523 and 00961064 in the USA. Ficoll-Paque density gradient centrifugation was used to isolate peripheral blood mononuclear cells. CD4+ and CD8+ T cells were sorted by FACS or magnetic beads before DNA extraction.

For this clonotype: Its cognate antigen has yet to be identified. Base qualities are not at hand, and no much larger clone is one base apart.

Genomic DNA was used as template for profiling of TCR beta VDJ combinations and CDR3 sequences. An Illumina HiSeq 2000 was the platform used for TCR repertoire sequencing. From the authors' description of their analysis: TRBV/TRBJ rearrangement plots, CDR3 size and DJ length profiles, and Simpson's diversity index were used to assess repertoires. The immunodominant clone was defined as the most abundant DNA sequence in deep sequencing data. CDR3 amino acid sequences were screened for sharing across subjects and were compared with published repertoires and the VDJdb database. The public reads were run again by TCRdb, first through fastp at Q25 and then through MiXCR, and only productive beta chains were kept. CDR3 protein sequences are deduplicated, and each keeps its most common genes and DNA. TCRdb, not the original authors, processed these V and J calls. This sample gives 130,000 or so distinct CDR3 sequences in total; over 55% of them show up just once. Clones ranked in the top ten supply roughly 32% of the sample.

The chain links TRBV2 with TRBJ1-2; TRBD1 is possibly the D segment (6 matching bases). The sequenced material came from sorted CD4+, CD8+, or CD8+CD57+ T cells (not recorded which) from PBMCs. The TCR was taken from a human donor with aplastic anemia. The encoded CDR3 is CASSEAQGYTF. The nucleotide sequence is TGTGCCAGCAGTGAAGCACAGGGATACACCTTC. Beyond the CDR3, the reference TRBV2 and TRBJ1-2 genes provide the residues; the full variable domain reads: EPEVTQTPSHQVTQMGQEVILRCVPISNHLYFYWYRQILGQKVEFLVSFYNNEISEKSEIFDDQFSVERPDGSNFTLKIRSTKLEDSAMYFCASSEAQGYTFGSGTRLTVV.